This T cell receptor beta chain was captured in a study of post-analysis software for immune sequencing data (dated by TCRdb to between 2015 and 2016). With regard to the full study: Recorded disease courses included relapsing-remitting, secondary progressive and progressive-relapsing multiple sclerosis, with some patients lacking subtype annotation. Patient repertoires were compared against roughly 12 previously published healthy control repertoires from donors aged roughly 6 to 25 years. A subset of samples was prepared in parallel using single-end sample barcoding, then pooled and co-amplified after Illumina adapter ligation.

Receptor libraries were prepared by PCR. The sequencer was an Illumina HiSeq 2500. Unique molecular identifiers were incorporated into TCR beta cDNA libraries to reduce PCR and sequencing biases. Every 1 to 10 million input T cells yielded around 500,000 cDNA molecules, meaning each molecule approximated one T cell. The patient libraries were prepared and sequenced with the same protocol used for the earlier healthy control dataset. Within a given batch, samples were prepared together, multiplexed and sequenced on the same HiSeq lane. In the authors' own workflow: Raw barcoded reads were processed with MIGEC, and single-read molecular identifier groups were discarded before consensus assembly and CDR3 extraction. VDJtools was used for post-analysis of the clonotype tables, and diversity was normalized by down-sampling every dataset to the size of the smallest sample. Repertoire overlap clustering matched CDR3 amino acid but not nucleotide sequences to correct batch-related cross-sample contamination. The public reads were quality trimmed at Q25 with fastp and then assembled into clones with MiXCR by TCRdb, keeping productive beta chains. CDR3 protein sequences are deduplicated, and each keeps its most common genes and DNA. The authors' filters were not applied to this entry. The sample contains roughly 580,000 distinct CDR3 sequences, 44% of them found a single time. Around 1.7% of the sample is in the top ten clones.

TCR beta repertoires were profiled from peripheral blood of about a dozen young patients with multiple sclerosis to demonstrate the VDJtools post-analysis software. The multiple sclerosis patients were children and adolescents ranging in age from roughly 6 to 16 years. This clonotype showed up many times. Its antigen target is currently unknown. The record has no base qualities; no much larger clone is one base away. From V the trimming removes 0 bases and from J it removes 11 bases, while the gene matches leave 10 bases of the junction unaccounted for. The CDR3, cysteine through phenylalanine, is 14 amino acids long. The entry retains the CDR3 DNA only, 42 bases that are in frame from base 1. CDR1 and CDR2 (DFQATT, SNEGSKA) derive from the germline V gene (reference sequence). Results and caveats for the whole study, not just this receptor: The control group was slightly older than the multiple sclerosis patient group. Compared with controls, multiple sclerosis patients had significantly lower normalized Chao1 diversity, a finding suggesting substantial peripheral T-cell clonal expansion. Direct clustering with F measure showed strong co-clustering of samples prepared in the same batch, prompting a batch-effect correction. Patients showed significantly higher frequencies than controls for a few TRBV segments, among them TRBV5-6, TRBV5-1 and TRBV20-1.

The receptor chain draws on TRBV20-1 and TRBJ2-5, with TRBD1 identical over 9 junction bases. The sample consisted of blood. The TCR was taken from a girl aged 5-17 years with multiple sclerosis. The CDR3 is CSARDPGDRVEQYF. The sequenced DNA is TGCAGTGCTAGAGATCCGGGGGACAGGGTAGAGCAGTACTTC.